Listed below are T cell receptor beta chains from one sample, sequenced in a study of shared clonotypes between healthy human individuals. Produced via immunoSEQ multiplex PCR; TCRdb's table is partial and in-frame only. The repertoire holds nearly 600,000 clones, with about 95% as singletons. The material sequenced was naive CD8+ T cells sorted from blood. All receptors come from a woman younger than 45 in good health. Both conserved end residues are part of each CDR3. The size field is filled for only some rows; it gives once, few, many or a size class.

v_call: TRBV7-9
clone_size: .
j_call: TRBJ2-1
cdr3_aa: CASSLGLAGSSYNEQFF

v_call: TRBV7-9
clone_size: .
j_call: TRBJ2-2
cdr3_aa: CASSLTGELFF

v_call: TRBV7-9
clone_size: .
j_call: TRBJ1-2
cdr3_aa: CASSLASGVANYGYTF

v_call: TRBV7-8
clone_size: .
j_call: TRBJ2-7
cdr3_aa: CASSLAGLTMGEQYF

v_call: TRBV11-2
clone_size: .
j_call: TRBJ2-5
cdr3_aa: CASSLVRRDAGPQYF

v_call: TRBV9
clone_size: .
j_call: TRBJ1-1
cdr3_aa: CASSVARNTEAFF

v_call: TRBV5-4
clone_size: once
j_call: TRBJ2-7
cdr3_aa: CASSWHGQPYEQYF

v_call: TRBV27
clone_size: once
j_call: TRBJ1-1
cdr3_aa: CASSLEPGTEAFF

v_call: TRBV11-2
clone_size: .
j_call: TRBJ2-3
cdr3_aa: CASSSYRESGGTDTQYF

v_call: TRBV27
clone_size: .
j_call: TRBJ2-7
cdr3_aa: CASSLGSAYEQYF

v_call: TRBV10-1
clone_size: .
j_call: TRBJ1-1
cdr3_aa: CASSEGPLVLNTEAFF

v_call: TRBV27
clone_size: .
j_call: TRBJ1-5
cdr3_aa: CASGIGGGNQPQHF

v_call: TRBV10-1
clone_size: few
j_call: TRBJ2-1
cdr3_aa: CASSAGLAGTMSSYNEQFF

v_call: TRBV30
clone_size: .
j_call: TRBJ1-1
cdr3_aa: CAWSSTQGGNTEAFF

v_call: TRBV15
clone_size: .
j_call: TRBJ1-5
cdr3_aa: CATSRDRGGSQPQHF

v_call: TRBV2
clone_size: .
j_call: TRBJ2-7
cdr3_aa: CASRDLGSYEQYF

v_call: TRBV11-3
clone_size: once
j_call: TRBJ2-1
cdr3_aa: CASSGSRGRDEQFF

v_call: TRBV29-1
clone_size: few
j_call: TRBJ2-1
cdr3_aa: CSVEDASSYNEQFF

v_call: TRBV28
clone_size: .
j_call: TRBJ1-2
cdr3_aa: CASSFPGANGYTF

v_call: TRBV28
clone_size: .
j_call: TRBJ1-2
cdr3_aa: CASSPLRGPNYGYTF

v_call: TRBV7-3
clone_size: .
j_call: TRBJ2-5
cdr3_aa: CASSLPGETQYF

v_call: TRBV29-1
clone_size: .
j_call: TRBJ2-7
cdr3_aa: CSVGGTSGTYEQYF

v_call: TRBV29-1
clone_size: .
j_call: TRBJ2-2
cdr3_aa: CSVQGLNTGELFF

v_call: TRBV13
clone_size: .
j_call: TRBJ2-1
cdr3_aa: CASSLVREGYNEQFF

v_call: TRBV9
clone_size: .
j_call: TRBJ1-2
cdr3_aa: CASSGWDRANYGYTF

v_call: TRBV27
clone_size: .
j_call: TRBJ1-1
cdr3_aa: CASRTGFTEAFF

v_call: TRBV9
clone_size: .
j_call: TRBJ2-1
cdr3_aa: CASSVAAAGGPVNEQFF

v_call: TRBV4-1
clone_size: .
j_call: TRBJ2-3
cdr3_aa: CASSLDKTGTATDTQYF

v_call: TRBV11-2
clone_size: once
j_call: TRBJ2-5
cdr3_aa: CASSLAGSQETQYF

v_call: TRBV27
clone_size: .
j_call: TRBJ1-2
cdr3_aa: CASSTTGGAYGYTF

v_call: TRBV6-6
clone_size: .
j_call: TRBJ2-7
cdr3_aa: CASSYNGGLTYEQYF

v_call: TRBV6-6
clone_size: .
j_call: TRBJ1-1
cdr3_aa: CAVSTGMNTEAFF

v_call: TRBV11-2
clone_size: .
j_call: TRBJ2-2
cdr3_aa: CASSLAGGQGATAGELFF

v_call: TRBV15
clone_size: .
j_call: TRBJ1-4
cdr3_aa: CATRDTGNEKLFF

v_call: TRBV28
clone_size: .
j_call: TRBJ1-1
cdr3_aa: CASSRQGWNTEAFF

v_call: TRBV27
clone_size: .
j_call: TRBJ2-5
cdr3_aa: CASSPDLGETQYF

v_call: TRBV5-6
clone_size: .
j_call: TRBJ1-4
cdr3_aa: CASSSGTGFEGEKLFF

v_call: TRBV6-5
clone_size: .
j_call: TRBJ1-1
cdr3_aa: CASSSHSELIKTEAFF

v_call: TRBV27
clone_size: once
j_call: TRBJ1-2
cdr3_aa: CASSFGQTYGYTF

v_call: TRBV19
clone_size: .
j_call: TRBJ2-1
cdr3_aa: CASSTAGTSVYNEQFF

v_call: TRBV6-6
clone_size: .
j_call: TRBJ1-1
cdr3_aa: CASSYTGAQNTEAFF

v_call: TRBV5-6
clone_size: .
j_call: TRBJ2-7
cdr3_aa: CASSLGRYYEQYF

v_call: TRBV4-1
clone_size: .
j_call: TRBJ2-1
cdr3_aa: CASSLAGDNEQFF

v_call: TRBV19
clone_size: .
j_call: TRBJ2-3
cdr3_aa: CASSDILAGGLDTQYF

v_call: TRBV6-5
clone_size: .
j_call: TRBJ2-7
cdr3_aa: CASSPLAGTNYEQYF

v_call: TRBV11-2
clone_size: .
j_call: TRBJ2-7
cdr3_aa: CASSLAQVGGYEQYF

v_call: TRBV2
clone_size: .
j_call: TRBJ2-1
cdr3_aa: CASVPREGSYNEQFF

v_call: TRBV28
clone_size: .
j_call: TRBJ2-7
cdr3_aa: CASSLAGRRKQYF

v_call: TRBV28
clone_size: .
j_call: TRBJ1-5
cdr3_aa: CASNSGQGVWAQHF

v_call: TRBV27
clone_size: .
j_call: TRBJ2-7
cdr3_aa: CASSLTQFYEQYF

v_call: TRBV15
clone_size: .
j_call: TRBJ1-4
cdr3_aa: CATSSEGGLGEKLFF

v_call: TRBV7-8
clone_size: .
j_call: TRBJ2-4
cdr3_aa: CASSLAWGSNPTIQYF

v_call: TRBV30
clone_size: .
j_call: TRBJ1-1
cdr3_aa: CAWRVPTDTEAFF